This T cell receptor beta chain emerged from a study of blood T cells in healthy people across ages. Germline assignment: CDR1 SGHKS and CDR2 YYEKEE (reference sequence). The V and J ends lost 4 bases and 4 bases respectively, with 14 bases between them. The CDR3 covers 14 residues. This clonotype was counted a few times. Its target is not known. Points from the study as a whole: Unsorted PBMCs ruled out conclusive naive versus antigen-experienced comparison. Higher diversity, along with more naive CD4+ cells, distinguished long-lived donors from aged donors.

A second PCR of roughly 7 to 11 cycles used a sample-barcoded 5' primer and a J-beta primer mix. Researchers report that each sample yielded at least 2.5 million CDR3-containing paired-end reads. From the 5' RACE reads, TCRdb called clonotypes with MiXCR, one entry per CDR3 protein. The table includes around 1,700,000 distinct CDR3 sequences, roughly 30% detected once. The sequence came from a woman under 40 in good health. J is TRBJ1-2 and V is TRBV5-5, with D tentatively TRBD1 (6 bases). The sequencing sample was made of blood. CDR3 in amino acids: CASSRTGFSYGYTF. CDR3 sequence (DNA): TGTGCCAGCAGCCGAACAGGGTTTAGCTATGGCTACACCTTC.